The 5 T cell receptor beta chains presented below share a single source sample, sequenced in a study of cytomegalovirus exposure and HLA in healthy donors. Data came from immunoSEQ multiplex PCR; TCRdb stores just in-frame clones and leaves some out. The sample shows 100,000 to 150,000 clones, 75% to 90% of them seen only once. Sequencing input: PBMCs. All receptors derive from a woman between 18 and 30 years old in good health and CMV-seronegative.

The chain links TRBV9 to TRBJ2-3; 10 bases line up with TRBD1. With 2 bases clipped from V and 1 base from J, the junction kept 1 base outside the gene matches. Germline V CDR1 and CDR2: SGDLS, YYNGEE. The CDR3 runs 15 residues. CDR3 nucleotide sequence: TGTGCCAGCAGCGTGGGGACAGGGGGCACAGATACGCAGTATTTT. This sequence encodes CASSVGTGGTDTQYF.

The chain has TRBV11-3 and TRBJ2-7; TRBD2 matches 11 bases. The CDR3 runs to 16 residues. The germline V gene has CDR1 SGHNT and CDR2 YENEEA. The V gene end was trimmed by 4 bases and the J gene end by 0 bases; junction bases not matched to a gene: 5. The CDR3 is CASSSTGTSGSYEQYF. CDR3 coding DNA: TGTGCCAGCAGCTCCACCGGGACTAGCGGCTCCTACGAGCAGTACTTC.

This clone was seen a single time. This chain's CDR3 is CASSLDLGRVLTF. Written as DNA, the CDR3 is TGTGCCAGCAGCTTAGATCTAGGCAGGGTCTTAACCTTC. The genes are TRBV11-2 and TRBJ1-2; the D gene is possibly TRBD1 (5 bases). CDR1 and CDR2 (germline): SGHAT, FQNNGV. The CDR3 consists of 13 residues. V was pared by 0 bases and J by 14 bases, with 16 bases between.

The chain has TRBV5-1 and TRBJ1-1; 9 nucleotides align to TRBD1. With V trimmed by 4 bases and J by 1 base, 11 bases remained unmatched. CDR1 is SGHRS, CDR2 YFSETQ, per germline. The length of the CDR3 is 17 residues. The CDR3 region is CASSGRIAGQGNTEAFF. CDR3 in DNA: TGCGCCAGCAGCGGTCGCATCGCGGGACAGGGGAACACTGAAGCTTTCTTT. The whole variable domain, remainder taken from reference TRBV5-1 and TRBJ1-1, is KAGVTQTPRYLIKTRGQQVTLSCSPISGHRSVSWYQQTPGQGLQFLFEYFSETQRNKGNFPGRFSGRQFSNSRSEMNVSTLELGDSALYLCASSGRIAGQGNTEAFFGQGTRLTVV.

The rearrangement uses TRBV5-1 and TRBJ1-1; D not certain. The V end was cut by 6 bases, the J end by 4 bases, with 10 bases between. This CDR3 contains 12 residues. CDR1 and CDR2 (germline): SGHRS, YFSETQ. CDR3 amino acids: CASTFSGTEAFF. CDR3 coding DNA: TGCGCCAGCACGTTCTCAGGCACTGAAGCTTTCTTT.